This T cell receptor beta chain was captured by sequencing in a study of T cell changes during pregnancy in multiple sclerosis. Profiled with immunoSEQ multiplex PCR; TCRdb holds only in-frame clones, not every one. There are over 90,000 clones in the sample; roughly nine tenths occur only once, and 0.93% lies in the top ten. The length of the CDR3 is 14 residues. Losses at the gene ends were 7 bases for V and 3 bases for J; bases not matched to a gene: 6. From germline, CDR1 is MDHEN and CDR2 SYDVKM. This receptor was identified in a female donor with multiple sclerosis, enrolled in a pregnancy study. The source was peripheral blood, collected after pregnancy. The chain recombines TRBV28 with TRBJ2-1; 7 bases map to TRBD2. Here the CDR3 DNA reads TGTGCCAGCACCCGGGGAGGGAACTACAATGAGCAGTTCTTC. It specifies CASTRGGNYNEQFF.